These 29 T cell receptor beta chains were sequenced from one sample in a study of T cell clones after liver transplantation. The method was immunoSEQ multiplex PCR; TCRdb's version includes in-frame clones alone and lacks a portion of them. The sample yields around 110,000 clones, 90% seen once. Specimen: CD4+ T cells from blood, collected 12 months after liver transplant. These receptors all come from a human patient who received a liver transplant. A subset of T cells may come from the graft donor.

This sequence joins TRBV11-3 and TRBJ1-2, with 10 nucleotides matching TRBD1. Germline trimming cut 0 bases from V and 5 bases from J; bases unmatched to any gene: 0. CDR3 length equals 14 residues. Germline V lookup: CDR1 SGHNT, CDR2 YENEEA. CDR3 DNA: TGTGCCAGCAGCTTAGAGGGACAGGGGTATGGCTACACCTTC. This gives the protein CASSLEGQGYGYTF. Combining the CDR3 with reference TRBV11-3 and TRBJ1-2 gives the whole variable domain EAGVVQSPRYKIIEKKQPVAFWCNPISGHNTLYWYLQNLGQGPELLIRYENEEAVDDSQLPKDRFSAERLKGVDSTLKIQPAELGDSAVYLCASSLEGQGYGYTFGSGTRLTVV.

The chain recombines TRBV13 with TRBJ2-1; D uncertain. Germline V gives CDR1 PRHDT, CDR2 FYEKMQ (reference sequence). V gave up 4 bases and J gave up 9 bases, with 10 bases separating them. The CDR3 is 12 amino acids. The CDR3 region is CASSSTNAEQFF. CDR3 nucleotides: TGTGCCAGCAGCTCAACGAACGCTGAGCAGTTCTTC.

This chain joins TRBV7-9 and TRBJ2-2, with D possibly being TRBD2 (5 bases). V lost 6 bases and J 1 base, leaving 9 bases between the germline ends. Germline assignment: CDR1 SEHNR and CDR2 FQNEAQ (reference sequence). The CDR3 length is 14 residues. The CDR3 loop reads CASSIAGNTGELFF. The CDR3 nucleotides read TGTGCCAGCAGTATCGCGGGGAACACCGGGGAGCTGTTTTTT. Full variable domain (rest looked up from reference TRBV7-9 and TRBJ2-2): DTGVSQNPRHKITKRGQNVTFRCDPISEHNRLYWYRQTLGQGPEFLTYFQNEAQLEKSRLLSDRFSAERPKGSFSTLEIQRTEQGDSAMYLCASSIAGNTGELFFGEGSRLTVL.

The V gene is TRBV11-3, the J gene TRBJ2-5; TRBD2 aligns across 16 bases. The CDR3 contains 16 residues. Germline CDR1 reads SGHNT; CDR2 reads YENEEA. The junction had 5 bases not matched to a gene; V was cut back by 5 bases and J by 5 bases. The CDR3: CASSLGTSGREETQYF. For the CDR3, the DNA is TGTGCCAGCAGCCTAGGGACTAGCGGGAGGGAGGAGACCCAGTACTTC. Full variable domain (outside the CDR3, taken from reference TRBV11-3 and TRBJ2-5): EAGVVQSPRYKIIEKKQPVAFWCNPISGHNTLYWYLQNLGQGPELLIRYENEEAVDDSQLPKDRFSAERLKGVDSTLKIQPAELGDSAVYLCASSLGTSGREETQYFGPGTRLLVL.

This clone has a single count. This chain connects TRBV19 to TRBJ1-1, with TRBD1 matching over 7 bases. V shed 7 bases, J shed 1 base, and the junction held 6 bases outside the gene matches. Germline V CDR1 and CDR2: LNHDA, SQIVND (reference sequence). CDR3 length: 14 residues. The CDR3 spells CASTIRGANTEAFF. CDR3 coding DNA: TGTGCCAGTACCATCAGGGGGGCGAACACTGAAGCTTTCTTT.

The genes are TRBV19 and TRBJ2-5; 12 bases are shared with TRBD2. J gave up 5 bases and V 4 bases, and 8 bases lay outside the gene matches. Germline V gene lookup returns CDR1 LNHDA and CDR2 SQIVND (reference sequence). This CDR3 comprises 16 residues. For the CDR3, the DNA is TGTGCCAGTAGTACTAGCGGGAGGGCCTTTGGGGAGACCCAGTACTTC. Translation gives CASSTSGRAFGETQYF.

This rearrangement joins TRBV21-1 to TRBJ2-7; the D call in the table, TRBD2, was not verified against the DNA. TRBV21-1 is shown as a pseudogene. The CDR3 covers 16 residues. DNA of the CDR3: TGTGCCAGCAGCCACCACCGACTAGCAGAAGTGTACGAGCAGTACTTC. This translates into CASSHHRLAEVYEQYF.

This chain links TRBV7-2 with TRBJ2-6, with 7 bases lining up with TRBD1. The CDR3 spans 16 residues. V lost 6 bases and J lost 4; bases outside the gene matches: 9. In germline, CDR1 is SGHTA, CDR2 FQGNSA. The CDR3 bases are TGTGCCAGCAGTCGACAGGGCACTGAGGGGGCCAACGTCCTGACTTTC. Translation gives CASSRQGTEGANVLTF.

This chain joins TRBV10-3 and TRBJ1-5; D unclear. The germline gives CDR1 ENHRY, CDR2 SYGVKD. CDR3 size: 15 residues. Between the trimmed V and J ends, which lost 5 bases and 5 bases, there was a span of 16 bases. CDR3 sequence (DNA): TGTGCCATCAGTCCCAGTGGCAGCTCTGATCAGCCCCAGCATTTT. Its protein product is CAISPSGSSDQPQHF.

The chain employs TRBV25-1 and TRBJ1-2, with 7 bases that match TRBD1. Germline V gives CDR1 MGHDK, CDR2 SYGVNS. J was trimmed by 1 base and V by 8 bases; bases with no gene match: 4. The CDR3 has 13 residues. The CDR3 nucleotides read TGTGCCAGCCGCGGACAGGATAACTATGGCTACACCTTC. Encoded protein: CASRGQDNYGYTF.

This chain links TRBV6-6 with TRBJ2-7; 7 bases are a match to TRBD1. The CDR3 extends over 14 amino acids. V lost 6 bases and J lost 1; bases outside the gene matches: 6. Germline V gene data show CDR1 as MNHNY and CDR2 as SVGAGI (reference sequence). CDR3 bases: TGTGCCAGCAGCCCACGACAGGGATCCTACGAGCAGTACTTC. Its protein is CASSPRQGSYEQYF.

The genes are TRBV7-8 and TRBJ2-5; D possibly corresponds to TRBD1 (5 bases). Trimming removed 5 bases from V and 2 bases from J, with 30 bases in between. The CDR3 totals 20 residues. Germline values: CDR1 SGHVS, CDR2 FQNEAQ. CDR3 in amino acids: CASSPPGRKFLPSKQETQYF. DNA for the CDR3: TGTGCCAGCAGCCCGCCAGGGCGTAAATTTCTACCTTCTAAACAAGAGACCCAGTACTTC.

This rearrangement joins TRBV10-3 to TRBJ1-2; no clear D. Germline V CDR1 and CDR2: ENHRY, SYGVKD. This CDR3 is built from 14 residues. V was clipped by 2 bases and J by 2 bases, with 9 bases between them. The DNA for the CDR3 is TGTGCCATCAGTGAGCCCGACAAAAACTATGGCTACACCTTC. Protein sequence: CAISEPDKNYGYTF.

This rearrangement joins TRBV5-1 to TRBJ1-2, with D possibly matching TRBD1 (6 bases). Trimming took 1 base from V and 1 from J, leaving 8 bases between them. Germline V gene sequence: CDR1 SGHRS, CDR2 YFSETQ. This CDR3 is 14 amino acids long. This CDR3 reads CASSLKQGNYGYTF. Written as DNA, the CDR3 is TGCGCCAGCAGCTTGAAACAGGGTAACTATGGCTACACCTTC. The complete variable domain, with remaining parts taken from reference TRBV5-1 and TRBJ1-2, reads KAGVTQTPRYLIKTRGQQVTLSCSPISGHRSVSWYQQTPGQGLQFLFEYFSETQRNKGNFPGRFSGRQFSNSRSEMNVSTLELGDSALYLCASSLKQGNYGYTFGSGTRLTVV.

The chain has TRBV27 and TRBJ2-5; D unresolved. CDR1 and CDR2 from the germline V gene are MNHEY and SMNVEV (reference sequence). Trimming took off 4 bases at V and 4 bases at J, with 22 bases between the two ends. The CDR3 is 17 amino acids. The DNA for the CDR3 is TGTGCCAGCAGTTCCCTCGCCCTCAGTAAATCTCGAGAGACCCAGTACTTC. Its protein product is CASSSLALSKSRETQYF.

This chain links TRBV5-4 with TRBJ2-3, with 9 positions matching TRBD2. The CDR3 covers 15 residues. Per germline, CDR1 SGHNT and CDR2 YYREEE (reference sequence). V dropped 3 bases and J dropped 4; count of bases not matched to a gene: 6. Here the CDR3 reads CASSSGTSPSDTQYF. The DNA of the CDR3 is TGTGCCAGCAGCTCCGGGACTAGCCCCTCAGATACGCAGTATTTT.

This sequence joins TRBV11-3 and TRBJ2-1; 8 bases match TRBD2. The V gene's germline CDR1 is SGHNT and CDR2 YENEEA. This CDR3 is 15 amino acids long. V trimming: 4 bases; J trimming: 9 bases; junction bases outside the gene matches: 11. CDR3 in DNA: TGTGCCAGCAGCTCCGTAGCGGGACACCGGGGTGAGCAGTTCTTC. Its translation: CASSSVAGHRGEQFF.

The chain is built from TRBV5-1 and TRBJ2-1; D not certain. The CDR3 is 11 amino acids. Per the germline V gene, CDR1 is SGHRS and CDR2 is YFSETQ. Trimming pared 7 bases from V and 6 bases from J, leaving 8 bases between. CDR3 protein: CASPVANEQFF. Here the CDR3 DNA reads TGCGCCAGCCCGGTGGCCAATGAGCAGTTCTTC.

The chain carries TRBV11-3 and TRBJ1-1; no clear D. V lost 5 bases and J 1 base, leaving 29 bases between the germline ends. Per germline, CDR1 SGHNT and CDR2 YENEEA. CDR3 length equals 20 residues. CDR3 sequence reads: CASSPLISSEQGYKNTEAFF. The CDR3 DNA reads TGTGCCAGCAGCCCCCTGATCTCGTCGGAACAAGGGTACAAGAACACTGAAGCTTTCTTT. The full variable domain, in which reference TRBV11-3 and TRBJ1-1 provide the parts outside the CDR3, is EAGVVQSPRYKIIEKKQPVAFWCNPISGHNTLYWYLQNLGQGPELLIRYENEEAVDDSQLPKDRFSAERLKGVDSTLKIQPAELGDSAVYLCASSPLISSEQGYKNTEAFFGQGTRLTVV.

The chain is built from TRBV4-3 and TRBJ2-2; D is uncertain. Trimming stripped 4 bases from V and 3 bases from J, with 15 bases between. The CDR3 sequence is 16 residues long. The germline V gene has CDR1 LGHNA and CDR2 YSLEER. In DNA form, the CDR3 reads TGCGCCAGCAGCCTCCTGGGCGCACCCGACACCGGGGAGCTGTTTTTT. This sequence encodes CASSLLGAPDTGELFF.

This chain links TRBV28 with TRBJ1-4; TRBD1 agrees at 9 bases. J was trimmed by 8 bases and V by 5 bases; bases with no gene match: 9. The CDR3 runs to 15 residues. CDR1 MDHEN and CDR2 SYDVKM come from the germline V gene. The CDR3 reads CASSEPGTGLEKLFF. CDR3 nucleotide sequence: TGTGCCAGCAGTGAGCCCGGGACAGGGCTGGAAAAACTGTTTTTT.

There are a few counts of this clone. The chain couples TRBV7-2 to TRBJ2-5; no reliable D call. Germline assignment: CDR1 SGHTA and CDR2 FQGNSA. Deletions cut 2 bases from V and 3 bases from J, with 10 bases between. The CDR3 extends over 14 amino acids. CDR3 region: CASSLLTRKETQYF. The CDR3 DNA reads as TGTGCCAGCAGCTTACTGACTCGAAAAGAGACCCAGTACTTC. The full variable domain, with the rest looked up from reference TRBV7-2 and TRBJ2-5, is GAGVSQSPSNKVTEKGKDVELRCDPISGHTALYWYRQSLGQGLEFLIYFQGNSAPDKSGLPSDRFSAERTGGSVSTLTIQRTQQEDSAVYLCASSLLTRKETQYFGPGTRLLVL.

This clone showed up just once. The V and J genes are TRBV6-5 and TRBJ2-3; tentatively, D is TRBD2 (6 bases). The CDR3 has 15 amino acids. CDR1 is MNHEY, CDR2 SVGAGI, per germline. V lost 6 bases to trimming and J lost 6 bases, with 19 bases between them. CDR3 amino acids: CASRKSGSGTDTQYF. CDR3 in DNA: TGTGCCAGCAGAAAAAGCGGGTCCGGTACTGATACGCAGTATTTT.

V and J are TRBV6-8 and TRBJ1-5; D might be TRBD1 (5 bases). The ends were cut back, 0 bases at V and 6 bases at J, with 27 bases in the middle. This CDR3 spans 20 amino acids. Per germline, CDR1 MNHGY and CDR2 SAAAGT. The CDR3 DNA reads TGTGCCAGCAGTTACTCGTATGATCCATTGGGGGAGTCGTTAGGTCAGCCCCAGCATTTT. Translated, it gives CASSYSYDPLGESLGQPQHF.

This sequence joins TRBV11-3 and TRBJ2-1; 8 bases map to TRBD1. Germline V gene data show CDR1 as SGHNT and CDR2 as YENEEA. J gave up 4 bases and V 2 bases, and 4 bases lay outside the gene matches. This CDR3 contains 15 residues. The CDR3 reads CASSLRTGSYNEQFF. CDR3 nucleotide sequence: TGTGCCAGCAGCTTACGGACAGGGAGTTACAATGAGCAGTTCTTC.

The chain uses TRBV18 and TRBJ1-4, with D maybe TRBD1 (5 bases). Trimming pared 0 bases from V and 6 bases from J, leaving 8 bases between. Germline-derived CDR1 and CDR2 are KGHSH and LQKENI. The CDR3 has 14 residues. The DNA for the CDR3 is TGTGCCAGCTCACCACCCGGGACGGATGAAAAACTGTTTTTT. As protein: CASSPPGTDEKLFF. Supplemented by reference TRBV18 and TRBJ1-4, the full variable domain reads NAGVMQNPRHLVRRRGQEARLRCSPMKGHSHVYWYRQLPEEGLKFMVYLQKENIIDESGMPKERFSAEFPKEGPSILRIQQVVRGDSAAYFCASSPPGTDEKLFFGSGTQLSVL.

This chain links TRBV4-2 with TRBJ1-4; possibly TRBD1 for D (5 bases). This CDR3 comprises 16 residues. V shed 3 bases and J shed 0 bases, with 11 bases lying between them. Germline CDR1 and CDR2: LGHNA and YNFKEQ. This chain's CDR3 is CASSQGDGTTNEKLFF. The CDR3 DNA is TGTGCCAGCAGCCAGGGGGACGGTACAACTAATGAAAAACTGTTTTTT.

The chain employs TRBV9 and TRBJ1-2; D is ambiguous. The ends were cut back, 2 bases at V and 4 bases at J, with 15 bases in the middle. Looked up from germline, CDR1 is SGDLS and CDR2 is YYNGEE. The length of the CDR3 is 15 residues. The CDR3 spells CASSVAGRSFYGYTF. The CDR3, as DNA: TGTGCCAGCAGCGTTGCTGGTCGCTCTTTCTATGGCTACACCTTC.

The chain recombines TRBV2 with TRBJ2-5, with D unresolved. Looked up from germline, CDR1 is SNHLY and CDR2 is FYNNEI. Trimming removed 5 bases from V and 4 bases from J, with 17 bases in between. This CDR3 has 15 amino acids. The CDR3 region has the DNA TGTGCCAGCAGTTTGAGTCTTATAGATCGAGAGACCCAGTACTTC. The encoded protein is CASSLSLIDRETQYF.